The 12 T cell receptor beta chains reported below all come from one sample, sequenced in a study of T-cell reconstitution after alpha-beta-depleted transplantation in children. Preparing the TCRbeta library involved the use of unique molecular identifiers. TCRdb passed the PCR reads through MiXCR, listing each CDR3 protein once. Altogether approximately 390,000 distinct CDR3 sequences are present, under 13% being singletons, with the ten largest covering approximately 5%. The specimen comprised PBMCs from the stem cell graft donor, sampled from the stem cell graft. These receptors came from a human donor who donated a stem cell graft to a child with acute myeloid leukemia.

The table lists this clonotype with a few counts. The chain recombines TRBV4-1 with TRBJ2-1; 11 bases map to TRBD2. The CDR3 sequence is 19 residues long. CDR1 MGHRA and CDR2 YSYEKL come from the germline V gene. Trimming at V came to 1 base and at J to 4 bases, leaving 12 bases not matched to a gene. The CDR3 DNA reads as TGCGCCAGCAGCCAAGCAAAGGGAGAGACTAGCGGGAATTACAATGAGCAGTTCTTC. It is translated as CASSQAKGETSGNYNEQFF.

Points on this clonotype: A much larger clone is a single base away; this may be a read error. The chain carries TRBV7-2 and TRBJ1-5; D is unclear. The CDR3 has 15 amino acids. With 6 bases removed from V and 8 bases from J, the gap between germline ends came to 20 bases. Germline loops: CDR1 SGHTA, CDR2 FQGNSA. CDR3 protein: CASRPGIGLFEPQHF. The CDR3 DNA reads TGTGCCAGCAGGCCCGGGATAGGGTTATTCGAGCCCCAGCATTTT.

This clonotype came up a few times. V gene TRBV18 combines with J gene TRBJ2-1; possibly TRBD1 or TRBD2 for D (5 bases each). This CDR3 contains 14 residues. Trimming pared 6 bases from V and 2 bases from J, leaving 11 bases between. The V gene's germline CDR1 is KGHSH and CDR2 LQKENI. The CDR3 spells CASSEGPAYNEQFF. The CDR3 DNA reads as TGTGCCAGCTCCGAGGGACCTGCCTACAATGAGCAGTTCTTC.

This clonotype was counted only a few times. The gene calls are TRBV2 and TRBJ2-5; D might be TRBD1 or TRBD2, each matching 5 bases. With 7 bases removed from V and 0 bases from J, the gap between germline ends came to 12 bases. CDR3 length: 14 amino acids. CDR1 SNHLY and CDR2 FYNNEI come from the germline V gene. The CDR3 region is CASKDRGNQETQYF. The CDR3 bases are TGTGCCAGCAAAGACCGGGGCAACCAAGAGACCCAGTACTTC.

Comment on this clonotype: The junction and the germline gene differ at one end; a read error may be behind it. The chain couples TRBV5-1 to TRBJ2-5, with 8 bases matching TRBD1. CDR3 length equals 14 residues. The germline CDR1 and CDR2 sequences are SGHRS and YFSETQ. The CDR3 DNA sequence: TGCCCCAGCAGCCCCGGGACAGGAGGCTTGAGGCGCTCGTTC. As protein: CPSSPGTGGLRRSF. The full variable domain, rest sourced from reference TRBV5-1 and TRBJ2-5, is KAGVTQTPRYLIKTRGQQVTLSCSPISGHRSVSWYQQTPGQGLQFLFEYFSETQRNKGNFPGRFSGRQFSNSRSEMNVSTLELGDSALYLCPSSPGTGGLRRSFGPGTRLLVL.

This clonotype was counted many times. The chain couples TRBV7-2 to TRBJ1-1; the match to TRBD1 covers 7 bases. V shed 2 bases, J shed 4 bases, and the junction held 4 bases outside the gene matches. Germline CDR1 SGHTA, CDR2 FQGNSA. The CDR3 consists of 14 residues. The CDR3 spells CASSLPGGGTEAFF. In DNA form, the CDR3 reads TGTGCCAGCAGCTTACCAGGGGGAGGCACTGAAGCTTTCTTT.

Only a few counts were recorded for this clonotype. The V gene is TRBV13, the J gene TRBJ2-3, with 7 bases that match TRBD2. V lost 4 bases to trimming and J lost 2 bases; unmatched junction nucleotides: 6. The length of the CDR3 is 15 residues. Germline V lookup: CDR1 PRHDT, CDR2 FYEKMQ (reference sequence). The CDR3 loop reads CASSSKRGSTDTQYF. CDR3 sequence (DNA): TGTGCCAGCAGCTCCAAGCGGGGCTCCACAGATACGCAGTATTTT. Variable domain in full (rest from reference TRBV13 and TRBJ2-3): AAGVIQSPRHLIKEKRETATLKCYPIPRHDTVYWYQQGPGQDPQFLISFYEKMQSDKGSIPDRFSAQQFSDYHSELNMSSLELGDSALYFCASSSKRGSTDTQYFGPGTRLTVL.

Turning to this clonotype: Possible read error: a much larger clone is one base away. The V gene is TRBV20-1, the J gene TRBJ2-1; 12 bases match TRBD2. The germline V gene encodes CDR1 DFQATT and CDR2 SNEGSKA (reference sequence). The CDR3 extends over 17 amino acids. CDR3 coding DNA: TGCTGTGCTAGAGATACTAGCGGGAGGAGCTCCTACAATGAGCAGTTCTTC. Residues: CCARDTSGRSSYNEQFF.

This clonotype was seen at least ten times. The V call is TRBV5-1, the J call TRBJ2-1; 7 bases match TRBD1. Trimming removed 0 bases from V and 4 bases from J; junction bases left unmatched: 1. Germline CDR1 and CDR2: SGHRS and YFSETQ. The CDR3 runs 14 residues. CDR3 DNA sequence: TGCGCCAGCAGCTTGGACAGGGGATACAATGAGCAGTTCTTC. Translation: CASSLDRGYNEQFF.

The V gene is TRBV6-1, the J gene TRBJ2-1; D remains ambiguous. V gave up 5 bases and J gave up 7 bases, with 15 bases separating them. Germline V lookup: CDR1 MNHNS, CDR2 SASEGT. CDR3 size: 14 residues. The CDR3 protein is CASSRLSPENEQFF. The CDR3 bases are TGTGCCAGCAGTAGACTTTCCCCCGAGAATGAGCAGTTCTTC.

In this sample, this clonotype turned up a few times. J is TRBJ2-3 and V is TRBV10-2; D assignment may be TRBD1 or TRBD2 (6 bases each). Trimming left V 4 bases short and J 0 bases short, with 20 bases between. CDR1 is WSHSY and CDR2 is SAAADI in the germline V gene. The CDR3 has 18 residues. Here the CDR3 reads CASSAWDNPGTSTDTQYF. Here the CDR3 DNA reads TGCGCCAGCAGTGCTTGGGACAATCCCGGGACTAGCACAGATACGCAGTATTTT.

The CDR3 region is CSVTQTGNNQPQHF. CDR3 nucleotide sequence: TGCAGCGTCACCCAGACAGGGAACAATCAGCCCCAGCATTTT. The chain links TRBV20-1 to TRBJ1-5; 7 nucleotides line up with TRBD1. CDR1 and CDR2 (germline): DFQATT, SNEGSKA (reference sequence). This CDR3 has 14 amino acids.